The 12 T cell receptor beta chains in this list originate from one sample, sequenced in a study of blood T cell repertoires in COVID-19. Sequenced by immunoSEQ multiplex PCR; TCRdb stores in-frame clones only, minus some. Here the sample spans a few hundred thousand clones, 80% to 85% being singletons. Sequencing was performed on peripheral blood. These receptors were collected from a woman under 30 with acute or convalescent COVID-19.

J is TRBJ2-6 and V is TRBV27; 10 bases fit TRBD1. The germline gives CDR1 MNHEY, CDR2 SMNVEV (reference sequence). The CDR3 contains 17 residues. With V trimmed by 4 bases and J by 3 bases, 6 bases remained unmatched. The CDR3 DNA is TGTGCCAGCAGTTCCGGGACAGGGGTTTATGGGGCCAACGTCCTGACTTTC. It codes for CASSSGTGVYGANVLTF.

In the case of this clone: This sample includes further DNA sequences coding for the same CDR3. The CDR3 DNA reads TGTGCCAGCAGTTTAGGGCAGGGGTATGGCTACACCTTC. Residues: CASSLGQGYGYTF. The rearrangement uses TRBV12-3 or TRBV12-4 and TRBJ1-2; a weak D match, TRBD1 (6 bases). V lost 1 base to trimming and J lost 5 bases, with 8 bases between them. This CDR3 is built from 13 residues.

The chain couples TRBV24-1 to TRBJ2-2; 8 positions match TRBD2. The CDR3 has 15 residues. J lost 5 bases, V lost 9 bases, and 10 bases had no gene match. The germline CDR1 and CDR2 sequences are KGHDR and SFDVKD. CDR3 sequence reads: CATRGGLDVTGELFF. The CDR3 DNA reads TGTGCCACCCGGGGGGGTCTTGATGTAACCGGGGAGCTGTTTTTT.

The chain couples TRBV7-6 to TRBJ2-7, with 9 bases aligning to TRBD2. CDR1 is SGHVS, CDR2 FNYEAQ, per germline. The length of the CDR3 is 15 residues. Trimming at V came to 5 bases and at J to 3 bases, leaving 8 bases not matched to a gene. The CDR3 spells CASSLLAGEGYEQYF. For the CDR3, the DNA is TGTGCCAGCAGCCTATTAGCGGGAGAGGGCTACGAGCAGTACTTC.

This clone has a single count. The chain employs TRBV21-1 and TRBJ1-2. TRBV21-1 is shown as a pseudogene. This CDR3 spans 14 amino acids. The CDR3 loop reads CASRGGLTEDGYTF. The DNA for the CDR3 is TGTGCCAGCCGGGGGGGGTTAACTGAGGATGGCTACACCTTC.

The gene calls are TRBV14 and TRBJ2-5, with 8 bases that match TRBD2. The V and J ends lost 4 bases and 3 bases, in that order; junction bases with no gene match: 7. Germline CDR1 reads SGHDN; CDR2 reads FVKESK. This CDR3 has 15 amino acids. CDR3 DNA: TGTGCCAGCAGCCTTCTGAGCGGGAGAGAAGAGACCCAGTACTTC. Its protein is CASSLLSGREETQYF.

The CDR3 sequence: CASSVGDRAYEQYF. For the CDR3, the DNA is TGTGCCAGCAGCGTAGGGGACAGGGCCTACGAGCAGTACTTC. The V gene is TRBV9, the J gene TRBJ2-7, with TRBD1 matching over 9 bases. This CDR3 is built from 14 residues. Germline V gives CDR1 SGDLS, CDR2 YYNGEE. The ends lost 0 bases at V and 2 bases at J; junction bases unmatched: 0.

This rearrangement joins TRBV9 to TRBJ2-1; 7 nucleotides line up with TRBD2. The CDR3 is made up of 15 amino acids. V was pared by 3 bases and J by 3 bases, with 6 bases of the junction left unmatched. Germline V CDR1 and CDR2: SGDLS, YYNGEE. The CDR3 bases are TGTGCCAGCAGCGCCTCGACTAGCATCTACAATGAGCAGTTCTTC. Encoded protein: CASSASTSIYNEQFF. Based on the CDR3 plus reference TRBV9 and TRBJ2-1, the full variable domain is DSGVTQTPKHLITATGQRVTLRCSPRSGDLSVYWYQQSLDQGLQFLIQYYNGEERAKGNILERFSAQQFPDLHSELNLSSLELGDSALYFCASSASTSIYNEQFFGPGTRLTVL.

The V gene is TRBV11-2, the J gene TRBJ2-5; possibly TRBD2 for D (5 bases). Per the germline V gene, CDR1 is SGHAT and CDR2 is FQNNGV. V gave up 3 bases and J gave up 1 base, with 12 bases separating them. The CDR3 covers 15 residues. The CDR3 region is CASSFGLRGQETQYF. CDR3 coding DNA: TGTGCCAGCAGCTTTGGCTTACGGGGCCAAGAGACCCAGTACTTC.

The CDR3 region has the DNA TGCGCCAGCAGTGACACCCTTACAGGGGGCGCCTACGAGCAGTACTTC. This translates into CASSDTLTGGAYEQYF. The chain joins TRBV10-1 to TRBJ2-7; TRBD1 matches at 9 bases. V shed 3 bases, J shed 2 bases, and the junction held 8 bases outside the gene matches. CDR3 length equals 16 residues. CDR1 is WNHNN, CDR2 SYGVQD, per germline (reference sequence).

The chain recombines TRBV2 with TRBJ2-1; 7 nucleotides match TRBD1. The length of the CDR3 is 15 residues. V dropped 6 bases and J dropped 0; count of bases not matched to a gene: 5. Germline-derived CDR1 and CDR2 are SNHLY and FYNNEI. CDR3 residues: CASRPDRPSYNEQFF. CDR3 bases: TGTGCCAGCAGACCGGACAGGCCCTCCTACAATGAGCAGTTCTTC.

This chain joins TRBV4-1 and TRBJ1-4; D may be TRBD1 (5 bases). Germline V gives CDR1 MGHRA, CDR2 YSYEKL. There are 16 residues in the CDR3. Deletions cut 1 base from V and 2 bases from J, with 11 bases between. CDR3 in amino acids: CASSQGVRATNEKLFF. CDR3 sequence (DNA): TGCGCCAGCAGCCAAGGGGTCAGGGCTACTAATGAAAAACTGTTTTTT.